The T cell receptor beta chain under discussion was sequenced for a study of blood T cells in healthy people across ages. They isolated at least 6 million PBMCs from each sample. A second about 7 to 12 cycle PCR used barcoded and J-beta primers. Carrying 12 random nucleotides, a template-switch adaptor labeled each individual cDNA molecule. Every sample produced at least 2.5 million CDR3-containing paired-end reads. TCRdb re-called the 5' RACE reads with MiXCR, one entry per CDR3 protein. In the table there are roughly 1,300,000 distinct CDR3 sequences, roughly 60% of which are singletons. In germline, CDR1 is MGHRA, CDR2 YSYEKL. With 3 bases removed from V and 10 bases from J, the gap between germline ends came to 18 bases. The CDR3 contains 15 residues.

Input material: blood. This receptor was taken from a man between 18 and 35 years old in good health. V usage is TRBV4-1 and J usage is TRBJ1-4; D unresolved. CDR3 sequence: CASSHSPPPAGKLFF. CDR3 bases: TGCGCCAGCAGCCATTCCCCTCCGCCCGCGGGAAAACTGTTTTTT.